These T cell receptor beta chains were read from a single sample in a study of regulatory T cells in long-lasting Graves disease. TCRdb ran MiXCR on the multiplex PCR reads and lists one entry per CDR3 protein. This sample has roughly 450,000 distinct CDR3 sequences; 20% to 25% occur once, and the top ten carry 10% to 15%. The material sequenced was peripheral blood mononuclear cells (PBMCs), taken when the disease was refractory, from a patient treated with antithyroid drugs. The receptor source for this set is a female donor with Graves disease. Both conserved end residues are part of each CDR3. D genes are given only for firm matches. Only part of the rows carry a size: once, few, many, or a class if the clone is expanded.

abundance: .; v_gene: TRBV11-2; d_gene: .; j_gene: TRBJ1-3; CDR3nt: TGTGCCAGCAGCACGATCCGAGGGAGTGGAAACACCATATATTTT; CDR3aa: CASSTIRGSGNTIYF
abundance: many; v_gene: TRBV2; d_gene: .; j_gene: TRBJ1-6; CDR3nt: TGTGCCAGCAGTGAGGGGAATTCACCCCTCCACTTT; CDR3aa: CASSEGNSPLHF
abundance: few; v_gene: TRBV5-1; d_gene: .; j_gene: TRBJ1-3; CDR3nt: TGCGCCAGCAGCCGGGTGGGCTTCTCTGGAAACACCATATATTTT; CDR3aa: CASSRVGFSGNTIYF
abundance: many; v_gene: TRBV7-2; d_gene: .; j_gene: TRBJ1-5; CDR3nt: TGTGCCAGCAGCTCACAGGGTTCCTATCAGCCCCAGCATTTT; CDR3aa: CASSSQGSYQPQHF
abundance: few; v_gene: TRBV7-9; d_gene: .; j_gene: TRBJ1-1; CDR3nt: TGTGCCAGCAGCTTAATAGGGGCGTACACTGAAGCTTTCTTT; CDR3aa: CASSLIGAYTEAFF
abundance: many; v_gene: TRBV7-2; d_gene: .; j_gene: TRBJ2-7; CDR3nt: TGTGCCAGCAGCCGAGAGGACCCCCCCTACGAGCAGTACTTC; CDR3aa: CASSREDPPYEQYF
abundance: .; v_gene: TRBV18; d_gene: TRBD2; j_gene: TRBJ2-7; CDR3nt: TGTGCCAGCTCACCGCCGGGACTAAAGTACGAGCAGTACTTC; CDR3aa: CASSPPGLKYEQYF
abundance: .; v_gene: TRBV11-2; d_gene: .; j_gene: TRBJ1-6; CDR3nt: TGTGCCAGCAGCTTTGGGGGGGATAATTCACCCCTCCACTTT; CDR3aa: CASSFGGDNSPLHF
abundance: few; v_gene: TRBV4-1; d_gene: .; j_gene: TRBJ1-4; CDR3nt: TGCGCCAGCAGCCAAGTACAGGTCCACGAAAAACTGTTTTTT; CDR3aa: CASSQVQVHEKLFF
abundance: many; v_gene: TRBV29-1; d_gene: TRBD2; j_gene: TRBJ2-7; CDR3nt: TGCAGCGCACAGACTAGCGGGGGAGGCGAGCAGTACTTC; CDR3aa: CSAQTSGGGEQYF
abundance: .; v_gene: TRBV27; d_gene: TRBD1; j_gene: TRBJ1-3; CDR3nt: TGTGCCAGCAGCCCTCATCAGGGGGTTGAAGCTGGAAACACCATATATTTT; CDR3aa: CASSPHQGVEAGNTIYF
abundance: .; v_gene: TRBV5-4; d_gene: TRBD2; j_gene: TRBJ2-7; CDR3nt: TGTGCCAGCAGCTTGCTAGCGGGAGGGTTCGAGCAGTACTTC; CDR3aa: CASSLLAGGFEQYF
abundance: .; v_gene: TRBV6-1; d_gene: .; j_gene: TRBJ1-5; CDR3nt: TGTGCCAGCAGTGAAGGTCCGGGACTGAACAATCAGCCCCAGCATTTT; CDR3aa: CASSEGPGLNNQPQHF
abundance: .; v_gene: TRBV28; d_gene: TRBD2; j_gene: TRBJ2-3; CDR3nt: TGTGCCAGCAGTTTATTTGAGCGGGAGAACCCAGATACGCAGTATTTT; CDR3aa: CASSLFERENPDTQYF
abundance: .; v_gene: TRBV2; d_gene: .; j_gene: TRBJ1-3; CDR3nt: TGTGCCAGCACCAGAAACACCATATATTTT; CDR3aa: CASTRNTIYF
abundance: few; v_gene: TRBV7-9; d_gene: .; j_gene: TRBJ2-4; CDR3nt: TGTGCCAGCAGCTCCCCTAGTGACTGGCAGGAAAACATTCAGTACTTC; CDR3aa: CASSSPSDWQENIQYF
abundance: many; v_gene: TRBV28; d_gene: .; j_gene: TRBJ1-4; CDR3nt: TGTGCCAGCAGCAGGGGAGGCCCCGGCGAAAAACTGTTTTTT; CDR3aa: CASSRGGPGEKLFF
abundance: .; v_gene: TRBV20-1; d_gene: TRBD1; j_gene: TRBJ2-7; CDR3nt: TGCAGTGCTAGGGGACAGACATACGAGCAGTGCTTC; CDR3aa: CSARGQTYEQCF
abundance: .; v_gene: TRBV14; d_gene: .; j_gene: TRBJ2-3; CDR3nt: TGTGCCAGCAGCCAAGAGTACCGGGGTGATACGCAGTATTTT; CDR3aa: CASSQEYRGDTQYF
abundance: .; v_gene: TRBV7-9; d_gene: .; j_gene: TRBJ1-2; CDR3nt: TGTGCCAGCAGCAGTGGGGGAGGGTACTATGGCTACACCTTC; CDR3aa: CASSSGGGYYGYTF
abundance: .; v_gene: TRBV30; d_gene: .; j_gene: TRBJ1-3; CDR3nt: TGTGCCTGGGAATGGTTCTCTGGAAACACCATATATTTT; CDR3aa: CAWEWFSGNTIYF
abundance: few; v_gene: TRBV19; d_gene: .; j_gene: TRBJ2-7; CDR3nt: TGTGCCAGTAGTATAGACGCGGGGGCCCGCGAGCAGTACTTC; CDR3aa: CASSIDAGAREQYF
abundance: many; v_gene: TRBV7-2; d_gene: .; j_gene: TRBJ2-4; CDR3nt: TGTGCCAGCAGCACGACTCTAGGGCACATTCAGTACTTC; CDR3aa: CASSTTLGHIQYF
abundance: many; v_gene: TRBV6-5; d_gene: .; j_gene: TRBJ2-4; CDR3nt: TGTGCCAGCAGTTACTCGCACAGTACCAAAAACATTCAGTACTTC; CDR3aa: CASSYSHSTKNIQYF
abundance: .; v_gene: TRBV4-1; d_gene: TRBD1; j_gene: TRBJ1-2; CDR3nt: TGCGCCAGCAGCCAAGTGGGGGGGGGACAGCTCTATGGCTACACCTTC; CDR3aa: CASSQVGGGQLYGYTF
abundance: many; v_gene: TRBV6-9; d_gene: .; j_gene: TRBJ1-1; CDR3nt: TGTGCCAGCAGTTATGAAAAAACTGAAGCTTTCTTT; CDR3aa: CASSYEKTEAFF
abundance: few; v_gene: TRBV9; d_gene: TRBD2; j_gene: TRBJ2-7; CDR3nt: TGTGCCAGCAGCCCCGGGACTAGCTTCTACGAGCAGTACTTC; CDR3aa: CASSPGTSFYEQYF
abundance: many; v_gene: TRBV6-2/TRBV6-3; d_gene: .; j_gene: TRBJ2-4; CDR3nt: TGTGCCAGCAGTTACGACGAGGCCGGCGCGTGGAACATTCAGTACTTC; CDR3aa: CASSYDEAGAWNIQYF